This T cell receptor (beta chain) was retrieved from a study of CXCR3-negative and CXCR3-positive naive CD8 T cells. Study-level information: Each library held about 1.5 +/- 0.3 million TRB reads, some 130 million in total.

General study results and limits: With respect to TRBV-TRBJ usage, naive CXCR3-negative and CXCR3-positive cells were similar; memory differed.

Germline CDR1 MNHEY, CDR2 SMNVEV (reference sequence). CDR3 size: 14 residues. Note on this clonotype: As yet, its antigen is unknown.

Naive CD8+ T cells carried a CD45RO-CCR7+CD27+CD95- phenotype. The libraries of TRB cDNA were constructed through 5' RACE using UMI labels. TCRdb re-called the 5' RACE reads and gives one entry per CDR3 protein, without DNA. The sample table includes more than 65,000 distinct CDR3 sequences. Sequencing was performed on naive CXCR3- CD8+ T cells from blood. The sample's subset: CD45RO-CCR7+CD27+CD95- naive CD8+ T cells lacking CXCR3 (TNR3-). The genes are TRBV27 and TRBJ1-5; the D call of TRBD1 rests on TCRdb alone, since no DNA is present to check it. The clonotype was recovered from a human donor in good health. Some clones in this sample may be carry-over from other donors' samples. The CDR3: CASSPHRGDQPQHF.